The 13 T cell receptor beta chains given below trace back to one sample, sequenced in a study of post-analysis software for immune sequencing data. Study-level findings and limits: In patients, TRBV5-6, TRBV5-1 and TRBV20-1 belonged to five TRBV segments found more frequently than in controls.

TCR beta cDNA libraries had unique molecular identifiers. Via MiXCR, TCRdb re-called the PCR reads, giving one row per CDR3 protein. The table has 350,000 to 450,000 distinct CDR3 sequences, roughly 38% seen once; the top ten hold 7.5% to 8.5%. These receptors lack a known antigen. Sequencing used blood. These receptors were obtained from a girl aged 2-10 years with multiple sclerosis.

In this sample, this clonotype turned up a few times. The CDR3 region is CASSRALGQISTDTQYF. CDR3 nucleotides: TGTGCCAGCAGCCGCGCTCTTGGACAGATTAGCACAGATACGCAGTATTTT. The genes are TRBV28 and TRBJ2-3; weak D call: TRBD1 (6 bases). The CDR3 loop spans 17 amino acids. Germline lookup yields CDR1 MDHEN and CDR2 SYDVKM. V was cut by 6 bases and J by 0 bases, with 19 bases left in between.

V and J are TRBV5-1 and TRBJ2-7; TRBD2 matches at 7 bases. Germline V gene sequence: CDR1 SGHRS, CDR2 YFSETQ. Losses at the gene ends were 4 bases for V and 3 bases for J; bases not matched to a gene: 10. The CDR3 contains 15 residues. For the CDR3, the DNA is TGCGCCAGCAGCCTTCGAGGGGAGGGGAGCTACGAGCAGTACTTC. This gives the protein CASSLRGEGSYEQYF.

DNA of the CDR3: TGTGCCAGCAGCTTAGTATCGGGTGCTGGAAACACCATATATTTT. Protein product: CASSLVSGAGNTIYF. The V gene is TRBV7-6, the J gene TRBJ1-3; no reliable D call. Per the germline V gene, CDR1 is SGHVS and CDR2 is FNYEAQ. CDR3 length: 15 residues. Trimming stripped 1 base from V and 2 bases from J, with 9 bases between.

This clonotype was counted only a few times. J is TRBJ2-1 and V is TRBV12-3 or TRBV12-4; TRBD2 might be the D (6 bases). Trimming pared 1 base from V and 4 bases from J, leaving 11 bases between. The CDR3 covers 15 residues. The CDR3 spells CASSLGDSEYNEQFF. In DNA form, the CDR3 reads TGTGCCAGCAGTTTAGGGGACTCAGAATACAATGAGCAGTTCTTC.

The chain is built from TRBV6-6 and TRBJ2-1, with D perhaps TRBD1 or TRBD2 (5 bases each). The CDR3 is 13 residues long. V shed 4 bases and J shed 4 bases, with 8 bases lying between them. Germline values: CDR1 MNHNY, CDR2 SVGAGI (reference sequence). CDR3 nucleotides: TGTGCCAGCAGTTGGGGGAGATACAATGAGCAGTTCTTC. Its protein product is CASSWGRYNEQFF.

This clonotype turned up a few times. The rearrangement uses TRBV9 and TRBJ1-6; 9 bases are a match to TRBD1. The CDR3 covers 14 residues. With V trimmed by 2 bases and J by 8 bases, 2 bases remained unmatched. Germline V gene data show CDR1 as SGDLS and CDR2 as YYNGEE. As DNA, the CDR3 is TGTGCCAGCAGCGTCGGGACAGGGTATTCACCCCTCCACTTT. Its protein is CASSVGTGYSPLHF.

This clonotype has a single count. The V gene is TRBV7-3, the J gene TRBJ2-1; D is tentatively TRBD1 or TRBD2 (5 bases each). The CDR3 runs 14 residues. Germline CDR1 and CDR2: SGHTA and FQGTGA. V lost 1 base, J lost 6 bases, and 10 bases lay in between. CDR3 sequence reads: CASSLMGRTNEQFF. The CDR3 nucleotides read TGTGCCAGCAGCTTAATGGGACGCACCAATGAGCAGTTCTTC. The whole variable domain, remainder taken from reference TRBV7-3 and TRBJ2-1, is GAGVSQTPSNKVTEKGKYVELRCDPISGHTALYWYRQSLGQGPEFLIYFQGTGAADDSGLPNDRFFAVRPEGSVSTLKIQRTERGDSAVYLCASSLMGRTNEQFFGPGTRLTVL.

The chain has TRBV18 and TRBJ2-3, with D uncertain. Trimming stripped 3 bases from V and 7 bases from J, with 11 bases between. Germline values: CDR1 KGHSH, CDR2 LQKENI. CDR3 size: 13 residues. This CDR3 is CASSPTSLNTQYF. In DNA, the CDR3 is TGTGCCAGCTCACCTACGTCCCTCAATACGCAGTATTTT.

This sequence joins TRBV7-9 and TRBJ1-1; D remains unclear. Trimming stripped 4 bases from V and 8 bases from J, with 11 bases between. Per the germline V gene, CDR1 is SEHNR and CDR2 is FQNEAQ (reference sequence). The CDR3 loop spans 12 amino acids. CDR3 DNA: TGTGCCAGCAGCTCCGGACCGGGGGAAGCTTTCTTT. The encoded protein is CASSSGPGEAFF.

The chain links TRBV5-1 to TRBJ1-1; D call uncertain. Germline-derived CDR1 and CDR2 are SGHRS and YFSETQ. Trimming took off 2 bases at V and 4 bases at J, with 12 bases between the two ends. The CDR3 totals 14 residues. The CDR3 protein is CASSLEGIGTEAFF. The CDR3 DNA follows: TGCGCCAGCAGCTTAGAGGGAATCGGCACTGAAGCTTTCTTT.

This clonotype showed up just a few times. The V and J genes are TRBV28 and TRBJ1-5, with TRBD1 matching over 10 bases. The CDR3 has 19 amino acids. In germline, CDR1 is MDHEN, CDR2 SYDVKM. The trim removed 2 bases at V and 5 bases at J, leaving 15 bases unmatched. CDR3 region: CASSLKRQGAEQGDQPQHF. The CDR3 DNA sequence: TGTGCCAGCAGTTTAAAACGACAGGGGGCGGAACAGGGGGATCAGCCCCAGCATTTT.

This clonotype was counted only a few times. The chain has TRBV7-3 and TRBJ2-1, with D unresolved. Trimming shortened V by 2 bases and J by 15 bases, and 17 bases separated the two germline ends. This CDR3 has 13 residues. The V gene's germline CDR1 is SGHTA and CDR2 FQGTGA. This CDR3 is CASSLAHFTARFF. In DNA, the CDR3 is TGTGCCAGCAGCTTAGCCCATTTTACAGCAAGGTTCTTC. The complete variable domain, with remaining parts taken from reference TRBV7-3 and TRBJ2-1, reads GAGVSQTPSNKVTEKGKYVELRCDPISGHTALYWYRQSLGQGPEFLIYFQGTGAADDSGLPNDRFFAVRPEGSVSTLKIQRTERGDSAVYLCASSLAHFTARFFGPGTRLTVL.

V usage is TRBV5-6 and J usage is TRBJ2-5; D is unresolved. V was shortened by 1 base and J by 6 bases, with 10 bases between the two germline ends. The germline V gene encodes CDR1 SGHDT and CDR2 YYEEEE. The CDR3 consists of 13 residues. The CDR3 DNA is TGTGCCAGCAGCTTGAATAGCTTCCAGACCCAGTACTTC. It codes for CASSLNSFQTQYF.